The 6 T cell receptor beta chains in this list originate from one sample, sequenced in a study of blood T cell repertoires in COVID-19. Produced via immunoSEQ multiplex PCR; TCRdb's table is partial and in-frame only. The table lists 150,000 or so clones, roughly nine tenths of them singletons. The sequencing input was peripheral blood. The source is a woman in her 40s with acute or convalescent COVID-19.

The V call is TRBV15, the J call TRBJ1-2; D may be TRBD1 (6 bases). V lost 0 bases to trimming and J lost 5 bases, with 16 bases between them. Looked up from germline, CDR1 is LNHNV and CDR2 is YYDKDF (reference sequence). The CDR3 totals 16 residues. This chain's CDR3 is CATSRDTVGTIYGYTF. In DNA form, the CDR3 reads TGTGCCACCAGCAGAGACACCGTCGGGACAATTTATGGCTACACCTTC.

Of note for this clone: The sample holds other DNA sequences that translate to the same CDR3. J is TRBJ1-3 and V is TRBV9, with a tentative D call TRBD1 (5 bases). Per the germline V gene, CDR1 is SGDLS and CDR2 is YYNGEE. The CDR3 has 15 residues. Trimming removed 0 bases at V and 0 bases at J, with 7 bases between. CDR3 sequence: CASSVGQGSGNTIYF. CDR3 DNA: TGTGCCAGCAGCGTAGGGCAGGGCTCTGGAAACACCATATATTTT.

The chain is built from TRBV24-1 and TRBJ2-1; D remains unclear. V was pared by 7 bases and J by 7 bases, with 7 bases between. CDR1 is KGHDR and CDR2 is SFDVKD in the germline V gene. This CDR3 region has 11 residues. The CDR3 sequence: CATSLENEQFF. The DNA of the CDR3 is TGTGCCACCAGCCTTGAGAATGAGCAGTTCTTC.

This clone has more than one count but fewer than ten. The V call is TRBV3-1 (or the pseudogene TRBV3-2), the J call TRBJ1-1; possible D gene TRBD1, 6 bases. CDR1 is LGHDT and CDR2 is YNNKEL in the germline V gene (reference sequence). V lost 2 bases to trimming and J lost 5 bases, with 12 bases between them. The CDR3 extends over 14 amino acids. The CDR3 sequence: CASSQPGENTEAFF. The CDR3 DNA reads TGTGCCAGCAGCCAACCAGGGGAAAATACTGAAGCTTTCTTT.

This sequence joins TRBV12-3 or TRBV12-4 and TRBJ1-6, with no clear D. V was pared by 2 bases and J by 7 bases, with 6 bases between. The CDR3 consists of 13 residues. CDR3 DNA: TGTGCCAGCAGTTTATTCCAGAATTCACCCCTCCACTTT. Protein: CASSLFQNSPLHF.

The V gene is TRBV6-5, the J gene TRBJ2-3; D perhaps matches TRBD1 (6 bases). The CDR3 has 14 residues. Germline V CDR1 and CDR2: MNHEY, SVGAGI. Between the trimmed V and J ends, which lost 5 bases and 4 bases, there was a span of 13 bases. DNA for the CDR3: TGTGCCAGCAGTAAGACAGGTTACCCAGATACGCAGTATTTT. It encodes CASSKTGYPDTQYF.